This TCR beta chain was documented in a study of T cell responses to AZD1222 COVID-19 vaccine. Study results and caveats: The donor group comprised mostly white British people and more females; the analysis possibly underestimated clonal diversity. Vaccine-related CD4 TCRs covered spike, predominating at 160-218 and 743-854.

Details on this clone: Its antigen remains unknown.

Assay: immunoSEQ multiplex PCR; the TCRdb copy retains only in-frame clones and omits some. The sample holds some 130,000 clones, approximately 90% seen once. The germline gives CDR1 MNHEY, CDR2 SMNVEV (reference sequence). Between the trimmed V and J ends, which lost 9 bases and 3 bases, there was a span of 18 bases. CDR3 length equals 16 residues. The receptor comes from an adult who received the AZD1222 COVID-19 vaccine. The material was peripheral blood, obtained 28 days after the second AZD1222 dose. The rearrangement links TRBV27 to TRBJ1-6, with D uncertain. This CDR3 is CASTTAAEGYNSPLHF. CDR3 DNA: TGTGCCAGTACTACCGCAGCCGAGGGCTATAATTCACCCCTCCACTTT.